Each of the 13 T cell receptor beta chains below was sequenced from the same sample in a study of identical twins. One entry per CDR3 protein results from TCRdb running MiXCR on the 5' RACE reads. The sample records hundreds of thousands of distinct CDR3 sequences, around 6% being singletons. The sample consisted of naive T cells sorted from blood. Every receptor here comes from a man younger than 30 in good health.

This clonotype showed up many times. The chain has TRBV6-2 or TRBV6-3 and TRBJ2-7; 10 bases map to TRBD1. There are 16 residues in the CDR3. With 3 bases clipped from V and 3 bases from J, the junction kept 8 bases outside the gene matches. Germline V gives CDR1 MNHEY, CDR2 SVGEGT. The CDR3 loop is CASSYLPGQGNYEQYF. For the CDR3, the DNA is TGTGCCAGCAGTTATCTTCCGGGACAGGGGAACTACGAGCAGTACTTC.

The chain couples TRBV2 to TRBJ2-2, with D maybe TRBD1 (5 bases). Germline CDR1 reads SNHLY; CDR2 reads FYNNEI. Trimming pared 2 bases from V and 4 bases from J, leaving 8 bases between. The CDR3 spans 14 residues. CDR3 sequence (DNA): TGTGCCAGCAGTGAAAACAGGATCACCGGGGAGCTGTTTTTT. It specifies CASSENRITGELFF. Using reference TRBV2 and TRBJ2-2 for the parts outside the CDR3, the full variable domain is EPEVTQTPSHQVTQMGQEVILRCVPISNHLYFYWYRQILGQKVEFLVSFYNNEISEKSEIFDDQFSVERPDGSNFTLKIRSTKLEDSAMYFCASSENRITGELFFGEGSRLTVL.

Details on this clonotype: This may arise from a read error, as a much more abundant clone is one base away. The CDR3 DNA follows: TGTGCCAGCAGCCAAGGTTGGTCTTACGAGCAGTACTTC. This translates into CASSQGWSYEQYF. V is TRBV3-1 and J is TRBJ2-7; D remains unclear. Germline V gene lookup returns CDR1 LGHDT and CDR2 YNNKEL (reference sequence). Trimming removed 1 base at V and 4 bases at J, with 8 bases between. This CDR3 is built from 13 residues.

V usage is TRBV7-9 and J usage is TRBJ2-1; 11 bases line up with TRBD2. Trimming took 0 bases from V and 9 from J; bases not matched to a gene: 7. CDR1 is SEHNR, CDR2 FQNEAQ, per germline (reference sequence). The CDR3 sequence is 16 residues long. The CDR3 loop reads CASSLARSGRAVEQFF. CDR3 sequence (DNA): TGTGCCAGCAGCTTAGCGCGTAGCGGGAGGGCCGTTGAGCAGTTCTTC.

This clonotype was found many times. The chain employs TRBV24-1 and TRBJ2-1; D is uncertain. V lost 2 bases and J lost 6, with 4 bases in between. Germline values: CDR1 KGHDR, CDR2 SFDVKD. The CDR3 is 12 amino acids. The DNA for the CDR3 is TGTGCCACCAGTGATTGGGGCAATGAGCAGTTCTTC. It is translated as CATSDWGNEQFF.

This clonotype was observed a handful of times. Written as DNA, the CDR3 is TGTGCCAGCAGCCTACTAGTTGGGTTCCCAGATACGCAGTATTTT. This sequence encodes CASSLLVGFPDTQYF. This chain joins TRBV11-2 and TRBJ2-3; D is perhaps TRBD2 (5 bases). V was pared by 5 bases and J by 4 bases, with 16 bases between. Germline V CDR1 and CDR2: SGHAT, FQNNGV. This CDR3 region has 15 residues.

The chain joins TRBV15 to TRBJ1-5, with 8 bases identical to TRBD1. Germline V gene lookup returns CDR1 LNHNV and CDR2 YYDKDF (reference sequence). The CDR3 contains 17 residues. The V gene end was trimmed by 0 bases and the J gene end by 3 bases; junction bases not matched to a gene: 7. The CDR3 reads CATSREYRQGNNQPQHF. The DNA for the CDR3 is TGTGCCACCAGCAGAGAATACCGACAGGGGAACAATCAGCCCCAGCATTTT.

To note about this clonotype: This sequence may be a read error, since a much larger clone differs from it by one base. V gene TRBV10-3 combines with J gene TRBJ2-7, with 9 bases identical to TRBD2. The DNA end lines up better with TRBJ2-1; the J call may be wrong. There are 16 residues in the CDR3. The germline gives CDR1 ENHRY, CDR2 SYGVKD. The CDR3 is CAISGRGREPNYEQFF. DNA for the CDR3: TGTGCCATCAGTGGACGCGGGAGGGAACCCAATTACGAGCAGTTCTTC.

This clonotype turned up a few times. V and J are TRBV11-1 and TRBJ2-1; TRBD2 matches at 7 bases. The germline V gene encodes CDR1 SGHAT and CDR2 FQDESV (reference sequence). CDR3 length: 18 amino acids. Trimming removed 3 bases from V and 4 bases from J; junction bases left unmatched: 15. CDR3 sequence: CASSFNPTQRGLYNEQFF. CDR3 bases: TGTGCCAGCAGCTTTAACCCTACGCAGCGGGGCCTATACAATGAGCAGTTCTTC.

This clonotype was picked up a small number of times. The chain is built from TRBV7-2 and TRBJ2-5; no clear D. There are 15 residues in the CDR3. V was trimmed by 5 bases and J by 3 bases, leaving 16 bases between them. Germline CDR1 and CDR2: SGHTA and FQGNSA. The DNA for the CDR3 is TGTGCCAGCAGCCACCACGGCAACAGCGAAGAGACCCAGTACTTC. This translates into CASSHHGNSEETQYF.

V usage is TRBV27 and J usage is TRBJ1-2; 7 nucleotides match TRBD1. CDR1 is MNHEY and CDR2 is SMNVEV in the germline V gene (reference sequence). J gave up 3 bases and V 7 bases, and 5 bases lay outside the gene matches. The CDR3 sequence is 13 residues long. This chain's CDR3 is CASKARGYYGYTF. CDR3 DNA sequence: TGTGCCAGCAAGGCCAGGGGGTACTATGGCTACACCTTC.

This clonotype was seen ten or more times. The chain combines TRBV4-3 with TRBJ1-1; D gene ambiguous. The CDR3 is 13 amino acids. Germline CDR1 reads LGHNA; CDR2 reads YSLEER. V dropped 0 bases and J dropped 10 bases, with 12 bases sitting between them. The CDR3 bases are TGCGCCAGCAGCCAAGATACGGCGGCAGGAGCTTTCTTT. It is translated as CASSQDTAAGAFF.

The rearrangement joins TRBV6-5 to TRBJ2-1; weak D call: TRBD2 (5 bases). V lost 0 bases to trimming and J lost 2 bases, with 5 bases between them. Germline CDR1 MNHEY, CDR2 SVGAGI. The CDR3 length is 14 residues. The CDR3 region has the DNA TGTGCCAGCAGTTACTCAGCGGCCTACAATGAGCAGTTCTTC. This translates into CASSYSAAYNEQFF.